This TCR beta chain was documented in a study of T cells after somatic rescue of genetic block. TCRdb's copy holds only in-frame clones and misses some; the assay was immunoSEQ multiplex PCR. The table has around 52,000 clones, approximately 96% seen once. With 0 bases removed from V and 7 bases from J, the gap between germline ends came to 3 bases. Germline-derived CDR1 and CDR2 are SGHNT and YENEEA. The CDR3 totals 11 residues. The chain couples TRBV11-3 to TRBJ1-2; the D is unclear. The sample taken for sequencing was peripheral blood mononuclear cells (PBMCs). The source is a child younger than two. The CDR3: CASSLEGGYTF. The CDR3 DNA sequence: TGTGCCAGCAGCTTAGAGGGTGGCTACACCTTC.